This TCR beta chain was sequenced in a study of shared T cell receptors in the human thymus. Sequencing was performed with immunoSEQ multiplex PCR; in TCRdb, only in-frame clones are kept and a portion is missing. This sample has 500,000 to 850,000 clones, with around 87% found just once. These data were also filed under a second study, of human thymus T cells.

Sample: thymocytes. The receptor comes from a boy less than two years old with a congenital heart defect.

DNA of the CDR3: TGTGCCAGCAGCTTATCGGGACAGGGGGCGAAGGGCTACGAGCAGTACTTC. Residues: CASSLSGQGAKGYEQYF. The rearrangement uses TRBV11-2 and TRBJ2-7; 12 nucleotides line up with TRBD1. There are 17 residues in the CDR3. CDR1 and CDR2 (germline): SGHAT, FQNNGV. V shed 2 bases and J 3 bases; nucleotides not matched to a gene: 8.